The 7 T cell receptor beta chains given below trace back to one sample, sequenced in a study of patients and donors after allogeneic stem cell transplantation. A single record per CDR3 protein comes from TCRdb applying MiXCR to the RT-PCR reads. The sample includes approximately 140,000 distinct CDR3 sequences, about a third seen only once; the top ten take about 50%. Sequencing input: blood, either unsorted or a sorted T cell fraction (not recorded which). Receptors were obtained from a human donor who was either an allogeneic HSCT recipient or a stem cell or donor lymphocyte infusion donor (not recorded which). It is not recorded whose cells these are; they may come from a transplant donor.

The chain carries TRBV7-9 and TRBJ2-7; D might be TRBD1 (6 bases). The CDR3 spans 14 residues. Germline CDR1 SEHNR, CDR2 FQNEAQ (reference sequence). Between the trimmed V and J ends, which lost 5 bases and 5 bases, there was a span of 16 bases. The CDR3 DNA reads TGTGCCAGCAGCCCGGAAGTGGGGGCCCACGAGCAGTACTTC. As protein: CASSPEVGAHEQYF.

This clonotype was observed a handful of times. The junction shows a germline mismatch at one end, possibly a read error. The chain links TRBV3-1 to TRBJ2-3; 11 nucleotides line up with TRBD2. The germline gives CDR1 LGHDT, CDR2 YNNKEL (reference sequence). This CDR3 region has 16 residues. The CDR3 sequence: CASSQAPGLAADTQYF. The CDR3 nucleotides are TGTGCCAGCAGTCAAGCCCCGGGACTAGCGGCAGATACGCAGTATTTT.

The chain employs TRBV4-2 and TRBJ2-3; no definite D call. Per the germline V gene, CDR1 is LGHNA and CDR2 is YNFKEQ. V was clipped by 0 bases and J by 2 bases, with 9 bases between them. This CDR3 comprises 15 residues. The CDR3 spells CASSQDTPNTDTQYF. The CDR3 DNA reads as TGTGCCAGCAGCCAAGACACCCCAAACACAGATACGCAGTATTTT.

This CDR3 reads CASSQGQGEVETQYF. CDR3 bases: TGCGCCAGCAGCCAGGGACAGGGAGAAGTAGAGACCCAGTACTTC. The genes are TRBV4-3 and TRBJ2-5; 9 bases match TRBD1. This CDR3 comprises 15 residues. V lost 3 bases to trimming and J lost 4 bases; unmatched junction nucleotides: 6. The germline V gene has CDR1 LGHNA and CDR2 YSLEER.

CDR3 sequence: CASSFVGQGAYTEAFF. CDR3 DNA: TGTGCCAGCAGCTTCGTGGGACAGGGGGCGTACACTGAAGCTTTCTTT. V and J are TRBV7-9 and TRBJ1-1; 12 nucleotides align to TRBD1. V shed 3 bases, J shed 3 bases, and the junction held 5 bases outside the gene matches. Germline CDR1 is SEHNR and CDR2 is FQNEAQ (reference sequence). CDR3 length: 16 amino acids. Supplemented by reference TRBV7-9 and TRBJ1-1, the full variable domain reads DTGVSQNPRHKITKRGQNVTFRCDPISEHNRLYWYRQTLGQGPEFLTYFQNEAQLEKSRLLSDRFSAERPKGSFSTLEIQRTEQGDSAMYLCASSFVGQGAYTEAFFGQGTRLTVV.

The table lists this clonotype with a few counts. V gene TRBV11-2 combines with J gene TRBJ1-4; D uncertain. The CDR3 loop spans 13 amino acids. The V gene's germline CDR1 is SGHAT and CDR2 FQNNGV. Between the trimmed V and J ends, which lost 5 bases and 6 bases, there was a span of 10 bases. The CDR3 here is CASSPYRDEKLFF. The CDR3 DNA follows: TGTGCCAGCAGCCCCTATAGAGATGAAAAACTGTTTTTT. Complete variable domain (other parts from reference TRBV11-2 and TRBJ1-4): EAGVAQSPRYKIIEKRQSVAFWCNPISGHATLYWYQQILGQGPKLLIQFQNNGVVDDSQLPKDRFSAERLKGVDSTLKIQPAKLEDSAVYLCASSPYRDEKLFFGSGTQLSVL.

This clonotype showed up just a few times. The chain employs TRBV4-2 and TRBJ2-3, with TRBD2 as a possible D gene (5 bases). Germline CDR1 is LGHNA and CDR2 is YNFKEQ. There are 16 residues in the CDR3. Trimming pared 0 bases from V and 4 bases from J, leaving 14 bases between. In DNA, the CDR3 is TGTGCCAGCAGCCAAGATGCGGGCAGGAATGCAGATACGCAGTATTTT. Protein sequence: CASSQDAGRNADTQYF.